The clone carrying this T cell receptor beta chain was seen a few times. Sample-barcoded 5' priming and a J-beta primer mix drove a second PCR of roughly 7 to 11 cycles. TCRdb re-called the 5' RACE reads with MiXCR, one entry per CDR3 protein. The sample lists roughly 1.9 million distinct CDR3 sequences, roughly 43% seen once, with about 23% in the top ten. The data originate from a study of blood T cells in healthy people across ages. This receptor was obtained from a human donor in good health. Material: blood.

The CDR3 loop is CASSTSGGAFRPQYF. In DNA, the CDR3 is TGTGCCAGCAGTACTAGCGGGGGGGCCTTTAGGCCGCAGTATTTT. The V call is TRBV12-3 or TRBV12-4, the J call TRBJ2-3; 13 nucleotides match TRBD2. CDR3 length: 15 residues. Trimming at V came to 5 bases and at J to 10 bases, leaving 9 bases not matched to a gene.